This T cell receptor (beta chain) was captured in a study of T-cell memory formation after mild COVID-19. Study overall: TCR clustering was largely donor specific.

This clonotype was counted many times. The antigen is unknown. TCRdb used MiXCR to reprocess the 5' RACE reads, holding one entry per CDR3 protein. This sample carries over 300,000 distinct CDR3 sequences, 20% of them seen once, and the ten largest clones take around 20%. Findings and caveats of the study: Among clones contracting day 15 to 85, CD4/CD8 was balanced, whereas later expanders leaned CD4+. For second-wave clones that peaked at day 37, SARS-CoV-2 specificity went unverified. CD4+ contracting clones were mainly CM and EM; CD8+ ones, EMRA.

The clonotype originates from a man aged 18 to 30 who had mild COVID-19 (a few samples of this study predate the infection). Cell type and time point are not known. The sample consisted of PBMCs or a T cell subset sorted from them (not recorded which).

This CDR3 reads CASNGGVEQFF. CDR3 in DNA: TGTGCCAGCAACGGGGGAGTCGAGCAGTTCTTC. V gene TRBV6-2 or TRBV6-3 combines with J gene TRBJ2-1; D possibly corresponds to TRBD2 (6 bases). The CDR3 is 11 residues long. From germline, CDR1 is MNHEY and CDR2 SVGEGT. Trimming left V 7 bases short and J 10 bases short, with 11 bases between.